The 9 T cell receptor beta chains in this list originate from one sample, sequenced in a study of metastatic and nonmetastatic thyroid tumors. TCRdb re-processed the PCR reads through MiXCR. The data contain 15,000 to 20,000 clones, approximately 23% of them singletons. Nobody among the patients had been given any treatment before thyroid surgery. Sequenced input: adjacent normal tissue. These receptors all come from a female donor with papillary thyroid cancer or a benign thyroid nodule (not recorded which). Some clones in this sample may be carry-over from other donors' samples.

This clone is categorized as medium-sized. This chain connects TRBV28 to TRBJ2-7; 7 nucleotides line up with TRBD1. CDR3 size: 15 residues. Germline CDR1 and CDR2: MDHEN and SYDVKM. After removal of 5 bases from V and 2 bases from J, the junction contained 9 bases not matched to a gene. In nucleotides, the CDR3 is TGTGCCAGCAGTCGCGCCGGGACAGCAACCTACGAGCAGTACTTC. It specifies CASSRAGTATYEQYF.

The sample holds a few counts of this clone. The chain links TRBV27 to TRBJ2-1; D might be TRBD2 (6 bases). Trimming shortened V by 5 bases and J by 9 bases, and 14 bases separated the two germline ends. The CDR3 is 13 residues long. CDR1 is MNHEY, CDR2 SMNVEV, per germline (reference sequence). This CDR3 is CASSLGGFGEQFF. The DNA of the CDR3 is TGTGCCAGCAGTCTTGGGGGGTTTGGTGAGCAGTTCTTC.

By proportion, this clone is medium-sized. The chain has TRBV28 and TRBJ1-2; TRBD1 is a possible D gene (6 bases). V dropped 3 bases and J dropped 6 bases, with 17 bases sitting between them. CDR1 and CDR2 (germline): MDHEN, SYDVKM. The CDR3 has 15 amino acids. DNA for the CDR3: TGTGCCAGCAGTTTGGGGGGGCAAACCGAAGATGGCTACACCTTC. Its protein product is CASSLGGQTEDGYTF.

Relative to its sample, this clone is medium-sized (0.01 to 0.1%). CDR3 in amino acids: CASKAGRYEQYF. CDR3 coding DNA: TGCGCCAGCAAGGCGGGAAGGTACGAGCAGTACTTC. The V gene is TRBV10-2, the J gene TRBJ2-7; D might be TRBD2 (6 bases). Germline V gene sequence: CDR1 WSHSY, CDR2 SAAADI. Trimming removed 7 bases at V and 4 bases at J, with 11 bases between. This CDR3 is 12 amino acids long.

The chain links TRBV20-1 to TRBJ2-1; 8 bases align to TRBD2. The germline gives CDR1 DFQATT, CDR2 SNEGSKA (reference sequence). This CDR3 region has 15 residues. J lost 8 bases, V lost 6 bases, and 15 bases had no gene match. The CDR3 DNA follows: TGCAGTGCCGCGGCCGGGACTAGGGAATTGGATGAGCAGTTCTTC. This gives the protein CSAAAGTRELDEQFF.

This chain joins TRBV12-3 or TRBV12-4 and TRBJ2-2; D remains unclear. This CDR3 is built from 12 residues. V gave up 7 bases and J gave up 5 bases, with 8 bases separating them. CDR3 in amino acids: CASIFGTGELFF. The CDR3 coding sequence is TGTGCCAGCATTTTTGGGACCGGGGAGCTGTTTTTT.

This clone is categorized as medium-sized. This chain links TRBV28 with TRBJ2-5; D is unresolved. Trimming removed 8 bases from V and 5 bases from J, with 15 bases in between. Per germline, CDR1 MDHEN and CDR2 SYDVKM. This CDR3 spans 13 amino acids. CDR3 protein: CASALSFGETQYF. The CDR3 DNA sequence: TGTGCCAGCGCGCTTAGTTTCGGGGAGACCCAGTACTTC.

In this sample, this clone turned up many times. The chain has TRBV18 and TRBJ1-1; weak D call: TRBD1 (6 bases). Trimming removed 6 bases from V and 6 bases from J, with 11 bases in between. Germline V gene data show CDR1 as KGHSH and CDR2 as LQKENI. This CDR3 spans 12 amino acids. This CDR3 is CASSYRDAEAFF. The CDR3 bases are TGTGCCAGCTCGTACAGGGACGCTGAAGCTTTCTTT. Full variable domain (remainder filled in from reference TRBV18 and TRBJ1-1): NAGVMQNPRHLVRRRGQEARLRCSPMKGHSHVYWYRQLPEEGLKFMVYLQKENIIDESGMPKERFSAEFPKEGPSILRIQQVVRGDSAAYFCASSYRDAEAFFGQGTRLTVV.

This clone was seen repeatedly, ten times or more. The chain uses TRBV6-1 and TRBJ1-5; tentative D call: TRBD1 (5 bases). V was pared by 2 bases and J by 0 bases, with 11 bases between. Germline V CDR1 and CDR2: MNHNS, SASEGT. CDR3 length equals 16 residues. CDR3 DNA sequence: TGTGCCAGCAGTGAAACGTCAGGGTATAGCAATCAGCCCCAGCATTTT. This translates into CASSETSGYSNQPQHF.